These 2 T cell receptor beta chains originate from one sample sequenced in a study of blood T cell repertoires in COVID-19. Measured with immunoSEQ multiplex PCR; TCRdb has only the in-frame clones, and not every one. The sample lists roughly 80,000 clones; around 81% were seen once. Sequencing was carried out using peripheral blood. The receptors shown here come from a human donor in a cohort sampled during active COVID-19.

The V gene is TRBV5-6, the J gene TRBJ1-5, with TRBD1 matching over 7 bases. CDR3 size: 17 residues. CDR1 is SGHDT and CDR2 is YYEEEE in the germline V gene. Losses at the gene ends were 0 bases for V and 5 bases for J; bases not matched to a gene: 11. CDR3 region: CASSLAYGQGEHQPQHF. The CDR3 DNA reads as TGTGCCAGCAGCTTGGCCTACGGGCAGGGGGAGCATCAGCCCCAGCATTTT.

The J gene is TRBJ1-3, the V gene TRBV5-6, with D unresolved. CDR1 SGHDT and CDR2 YYEEEE come from the germline V gene. This CDR3 has 15 amino acids. Trimming cost V 4 bases and J 0 bases, with 11 bases left between them. The DNA of the CDR3 is TGTGCCAGCAGCGCGACACCGGTCTCTGGAAACACCATATATTTT. Translation gives CASSATPVSGNTIYF.